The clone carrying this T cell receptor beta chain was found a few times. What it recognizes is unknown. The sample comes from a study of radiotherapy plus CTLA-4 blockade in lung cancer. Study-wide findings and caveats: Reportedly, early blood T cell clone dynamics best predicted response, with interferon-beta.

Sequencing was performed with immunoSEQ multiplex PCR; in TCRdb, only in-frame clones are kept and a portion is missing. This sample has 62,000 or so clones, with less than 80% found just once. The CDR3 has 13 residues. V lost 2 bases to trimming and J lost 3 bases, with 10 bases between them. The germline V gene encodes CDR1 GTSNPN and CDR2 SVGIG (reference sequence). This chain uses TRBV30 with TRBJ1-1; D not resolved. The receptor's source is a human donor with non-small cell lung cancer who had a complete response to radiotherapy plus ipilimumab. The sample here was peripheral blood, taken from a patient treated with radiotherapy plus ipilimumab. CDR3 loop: CAWSQGSYTEAFF. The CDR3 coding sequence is TGTGCCTGGAGTCAAGGGTCCTACACTGAAGCTTTCTTT.